The 18 T cell receptor beta chains given below trace back to one sample, sequenced in a study of blood T cell repertoires in COVID-19. Measured with immunoSEQ multiplex PCR; TCRdb has only the in-frame clones, and not every one. The table records roughly 100,000 clones, about 91% of them present only once. Sequenced input: peripheral blood. These receptors came from a human donor in a cohort sampled during active COVID-19.

The genes are TRBV5-5 and TRBJ1-1; D is unclear. Germline loops: CDR1 SGHKS, CDR2 YYEKEE (reference sequence). CDR3 size: 15 residues. Trimming pared 5 bases from V and 2 bases from J, leaving 16 bases between. CDR3 nucleotide sequence: TGTGCCAGCAGTTTACATCCGGGTCTCAACACTGAAGCTTTCTTT. The encoded protein is CASSLHPGLNTEAFF.

The V call is TRBV28, the J call TRBJ2-3; 10 bases match TRBD2. The CDR3 totals 16 residues. The V gene end was trimmed by 5 bases and the J gene end by 2 bases; junction bases not matched to a gene: 7. The germline CDR1 and CDR2 sequences are MDHEN and SYDVKM. As DNA, the CDR3 is TGTGCCAGCAGTATCGGACTAGCGGAGATCACAGATACGCAGTATTTT. It is translated as CASSIGLAEITDTQYF.

The count of this clone is one. This sequence joins TRBV10-3 and TRBJ1-2, with 12 nucleotides matching TRBD1. CDR3 length equals 15 residues. The J segment lost 4 bases and the V segment lost 4 bases, leaving 4 bases of the junction unmatched. Germline V gene sequence: CDR1 ENHRY, CDR2 SYGVKD. CDR3: CAISVGTGGFYGYTF. In DNA, the CDR3 is TGTGCCATCAGTGTAGGGACAGGGGGCTTCTATGGCTACACCTTC.

The CDR3 is CASRPNFYEQYF. The CDR3 DNA is TGTGCCAGCCGTCCTAATTTCTACGAGCAGTACTTC. The chain combines TRBV28 with TRBJ2-7; D gene unclear. V lost 8 bases and J lost 3, with 11 bases in between. Germline V gives CDR1 MDHEN, CDR2 SYDVKM. This CDR3 is built from 12 residues. Using reference TRBV28 and TRBJ2-7 for the parts outside the CDR3, the full variable domain is DVKVTQSSRYLVKRTGEKVFLECVQDMDHENMFWYRQDPGLGLRLIYFSYDVKMKEKGDIPEGYSVSREKKERFSLILESASTNQTSMYLCASRPNFYEQYFGPGTRLTVT.

The chain recombines TRBV7-9 with TRBJ2-5; 7 bases agree with TRBD1. Germline CDR1 and CDR2: SEHNR and FQNEAQ (reference sequence). V was clipped by 5 bases and J by 3 bases; unmatched bases: 9. The CDR3 is 15 residues long. This chain's CDR3 is CASSVGRTGEETQYF. The DNA of the CDR3 is TGTGCCAGCAGCGTCGGCCGTACAGGGGAAGAGACCCAGTACTTC. The whole variable domain, filled in from reference TRBV7-9 and TRBJ2-5, reads DTGVSQNPRHKITKRGQNVTFRCDPISEHNRLYWYRQTLGQGPEFLTYFQNEAQLEKSRLLSDRFSAERPKGSFSTLEIQRTEQGDSAMYLCASSVGRTGEETQYFGPGTRLLVL.

The table lists this clone with a count of one. This chain joins TRBV5-1 and TRBJ2-5, with TRBD1 as a possible D gene (5 bases). V lost 0 bases and J 5 bases, leaving 11 bases between the germline ends. The CDR3 has 14 amino acids. Germline loops: CDR1 SGHRS, CDR2 YFSETQ. CDR3 in amino acids: CASSLVLTAETQYF. CDR3 DNA sequence: TGCGCCAGCAGCTTGGTTTTGACAGCGGAGACCCAGTACTTC.

V usage is TRBV11-1 and J usage is TRBJ2-7; a possible D gene is TRBD1 (5 bases). The CDR3 sequence is 13 residues long. Trimming pared 4 bases from V and 0 bases from J, leaving 7 bases between. Germline CDR1 and CDR2: SGHAT and FQDESV (reference sequence). CDR3 region: CASSSDSSYEQYF. In nucleotides, the CDR3 is TGTGCCAGCAGCTCCGACAGCTCCTACGAGCAGTACTTC.

The chain uses TRBV3-1 (or the pseudogene TRBV3-2) and TRBJ2-3; 7 positions match TRBD2. V dropped 4 bases and J dropped 0; count of bases not matched to a gene: 1. Per the germline V gene, CDR1 is LGHDT and CDR2 is YNNKEL (reference sequence). CDR3 length equals 14 residues. CDR3 coding DNA: TGTGCCAGCAGCCGGGAGGGAAGCACAGATACGCAGTATTTT. This encodes CASSREGSTDTQYF.

The chain carries TRBV7-8 and TRBJ2-2, with 10 bases that match TRBD1. J was trimmed by 4 bases and V by 5 bases; bases with no gene match: 4. The CDR3 has 15 residues. CDR1 and CDR2 from the germline V gene are SGHVS and FQNEAQ. Written as DNA, the CDR3 is TGTGCCAGCAGCCCGTGGACAGGGGGCACCGGGGAGCTGTTTTTT. Translated, it gives CASSPWTGGTGELFF. Together with reference TRBV7-8 and TRBJ2-2, the CDR3 gives the full variable domain: GAGVSQSPRYKVAKRGQDVALRCDPISGHVSLFWYQQALGQGPEFLTYFQNEAQLDKSGLPSDRFFAERPEGSVSTLKIQRTQQEDSAVYLCASSPWTGGTGELFFGEGSRLTVL.

CDR3: CASSSLRDRNGYTF. DNA of the CDR3: TGTGCCAGCAGCTCACTCCGGGACAGAAATGGCTACACCTTC. The rearrangement links TRBV28 to TRBJ1-2, with 7 bases aligning to TRBD1. The CDR3 has 14 residues. Germline CDR1 is MDHEN and CDR2 is SYDVKM. Trimming cost V 6 bases and J 6 bases; bases outside gene matches: 10.

The chain uses TRBV9 and TRBJ1-2, with a weak D call TRBD1 (5 bases). The CDR3 length is 14 residues. The ends were cut back, 3 bases at V and 5 bases at J, with 14 bases in the middle. CDR1 is SGDLS and CDR2 is YYNGEE in the germline V gene. The CDR3: CASSEQGHIYGYTF. The DNA for the CDR3 is TGTGCCAGCAGCGAGCAGGGTCACATTTATGGCTACACCTTC.

The rearrangement links TRBV7-8 to TRBJ1-5; D might be TRBD1 (6 bases). V shed 5 bases and J shed 0 bases, with 8 bases lying between them. CDR1 is SGHVS, CDR2 FQNEAQ, per germline. The CDR3 extends over 14 amino acids. For the CDR3, the DNA is TGTGCCAGCAGCCCAGGGGTTAGCAATCAGCCCCAGCATTTT. Its protein is CASSPGVSNQPQHF.

The chain joins TRBV3-1 (or the pseudogene TRBV3-2) to TRBJ2-7, with 10 bases fitting TRBD2. The trim removed 6 bases at V and 4 bases at J, leaving 9 bases unmatched. This CDR3 is 15 amino acids long. Germline loops: CDR1 LGHDT, CDR2 YNNKEL (reference sequence). CDR3 protein: CASRPGLAFRYEQYF. DNA of the CDR3: TGTGCCAGCAGGCCGGGACTAGCGTTTCGATACGAGCAGTACTTC.

The chain links TRBV9 to TRBJ2-4, with 12 nucleotides matching TRBD1. CDR3 length: 18 residues. V shed 3 bases, J shed 2 bases, and the junction held 9 bases outside the gene matches. Germline V gene lookup returns CDR1 SGDLS and CDR2 YYNGEE. CDR3 in amino acids: CASSAGTGGGVTKNIQYF. DNA for the CDR3: TGTGCCAGCAGCGCTGGGACAGGGGGCGGAGTAACCAAAAACATTCAGTACTTC.

The V call is TRBV27, the J call TRBJ2-1; D is possibly TRBD2 (5 bases). Germline V gene sequence: CDR1 MNHEY, CDR2 SMNVEV (reference sequence). CDR3 length: 16 residues. Trimming took 5 bases from V and 1 from J, leaving 15 bases between them. The CDR3 protein is CASSPLGSLSYNEQFF. The CDR3 DNA reads as TGTGCCAGCAGTCCTCTGGGGAGTCTGTCCTACAATGAGCAGTTCTTC.

The chain recombines TRBV3-1 (or the pseudogene TRBV3-2) with TRBJ2-5; 7 positions agree with TRBD1. The trim removed 4 bases at V and 6 bases at J, leaving 8 bases unmatched. Germline assignment: CDR1 LGHDT and CDR2 YNNKEL (reference sequence). The CDR3 loop spans 14 amino acids. In DNA, the CDR3 is TGTGCCAGCAGCCGCCCGACAGGGCTAAAGACCCAGTACTTC. This sequence encodes CASSRPTGLKTQYF.

This clone was seen only once. The chain employs TRBV3-1 (or the pseudogene TRBV3-2) and TRBJ2-1, with 7 bases lining up with TRBD1. The CDR3 is made up of 13 amino acids. Per the germline V gene, CDR1 is LGHDT and CDR2 is YNNKEL (reference sequence). V shed 4 bases, J shed 7 bases, and the junction held 4 bases outside the gene matches. The DNA of the CDR3 is TGTGCCAGCAGCCCGCGACAGGGTAATGAGCAGTTCTTC. This translates into CASSPRQGNEQFF.

This sequence joins TRBV19 and TRBJ1-1; 9 bases agree with TRBD1. CDR1 is LNHDA and CDR2 is SQIVND in the germline V gene (reference sequence). This CDR3 comprises 14 residues. Germline trimming cut 8 bases from V and 4 bases from J; bases unmatched to any gene: 8. The CDR3 loop reads CASHYGQGTTEAFF. CDR3 nucleotides: TGTGCCAGTCACTACGGACAGGGGACCACTGAAGCTTTCTTT.